These 18 T cell receptor beta chains were all obtained from the same sample, sequenced in a study of blood T cells in healthy people across ages. Together with a sample-barcoded 5' primer, a J-beta primer mix was included in a second PCR lasting roughly 7 to 11 cycles. TCRdb used MiXCR to reprocess the 5' RACE reads, holding one entry per CDR3 protein. The data show around 700,000 distinct CDR3 sequences, 25% seen once. This sample also appeared in a second study, on T cells of mothers and their children.

The sequencing sample was made of blood. All receptors come from a boy between 5 and 17 years old in good health.

V and J are TRBV20-1 and TRBJ2-5, with 11 bases that match TRBD2. With the DNA end fitting TRBJ2-1 better, the J assignment may be wrong. Germline loops: CDR1 DFQATT, CDR2 SNEGSKA (reference sequence). The CDR3 is 15 residues long. The CDR3 DNA sequence: TGCAGTGCTGTACAGGCTAGCGGGGGGTACAATGAGCAGTTCTTC. Its translation: CSAVQASGGYNEQFF.

The chain employs TRBV28 and TRBJ2-3; D is undetermined. V was shortened by 1 base and J by 0 bases, with 8 bases between the two germline ends. CDR3 length equals 15 residues. The germline V gene has CDR1 MDHEN and CDR2 SYDVKM. The CDR3 DNA sequence: TGTGCCAGCAGTTTATTCGCGGAGAGCACAGATACGCAGTATTTT. Its translation: CASSLFAESTDTQYF.

This clonotype was counted a few times. The chain combines TRBV5-5 with TRBJ2-5; D tentatively fits TRBD1 or TRBD2 (6 bases each). The V end lost 5 bases, the J end lost 5 bases, and 22 bases lay between the germline ends. The germline CDR1 and CDR2 sequences are SGHKS and YYEKEE (reference sequence). This CDR3 contains 16 residues. CDR3 amino acids: CASREAGQLPQETQYF. DNA for the CDR3: TGTGCCAGCAGGGAGGCGGGACAACTACCTCAGGAGACCCAGTACTTC.

V is TRBV20-1 and J is TRBJ1-2; TRBD1 is a possible D gene (6 bases). Germline V gene data show CDR1 as DFQATT and CDR2 as SNEGSKA (reference sequence). The CDR3 sequence is 13 residues long. Trimming took 6 bases from V and 4 from J, leaving 15 bases between them. CDR3 amino acids: CSAYRAVGYGYTF. CDR3 nucleotides: TGCAGTGCGTACAGGGCGGTCGGCTATGGCTACACCTTC.

This clonotype was observed a single time. V gene TRBV27 combines with J gene TRBJ1-4; no clear D. The V end was cut by 3 bases, the J end by 8 bases, with 10 bases between. The CDR3 extends over 13 amino acids. Germline V lookup: CDR1 MNHEY, CDR2 SMNVEV (reference sequence). The CDR3, as DNA: TGTGCCAGCAGTTTGAACCTCCACGAAAAACTGTTTTTT. Its translation is CASSLNLHEKLFF.

The V and J genes are TRBV6-2 or TRBV6-3 and TRBJ1-6; D gene uncertain. This CDR3 is 15 amino acids long. Deletions cut 9 bases from V and 9 bases from J, with 21 bases between. The germline V gene has CDR1 MNHEY and CDR2 SVGEGT. The chain's CDR3 is CASKTGLEASSPLHF. CDR3 DNA: TGTGCCAGTAAAACCGGATTAGAAGCAAGTTCACCCCTCCACTTT.

In this sample, this clonotype turned up many times. The V call is TRBV20-1, the J call TRBJ2-5; TRBD1 matches at 11 bases. The closer fit of TRBJ2-7 to the DNA end suggests the J call may be wrong. The germline gives CDR1 DFQATT, CDR2 SNEGSKA (reference sequence). The CDR3 runs 12 residues. The CDR3 here is CSATGQGGEQYF. In DNA form, the CDR3 reads TGCAGTGCGACGGGACAGGGGGGCGAGCAGTACTTC.

The chain recombines TRBV27 with TRBJ1-5; tentative D call: TRBD1 (5 bases). The CDR3 runs 15 residues. Looked up from germline, CDR1 is MNHEY and CDR2 is SMNVEV (reference sequence). The V gene lost 5 bases and the J gene lost 2 bases, with 13 bases spanning the gap. The CDR3 DNA reads as TGTGCCAGCAGTCGAGGGGCGGTGGGCAATCAGCCCCAGCATTTT. This encodes CASSRGAVGNQPQHF.

The chain joins TRBV7-2 to TRBJ2-2; TRBD2 matches 8 bases. Losses at the gene ends were 4 bases for V and 0 bases for J; bases not matched to a gene: 13. This CDR3 comprises 19 residues. Looked up from germline, CDR1 is SGHTA and CDR2 is FQGNSA. Written as DNA, the CDR3 is TGTGCCAGCAGCTCTCTCCGGGTACTAGCGGAAACGAACACCGGGGAGCTGTTTTTT. Protein: CASSSLRVLAETNTGELFF.

This clonotype was seen only a few times. Since a much larger clone is just one base distant, this may be a read error. The chain links TRBV9 to TRBJ2-3; the D gene is possibly TRBD2 (5 bases). Trimming took off 1 base at V and 4 bases at J, with 13 bases between the two ends. CDR3 length equals 15 residues. Germline CDR1 is SGDLS and CDR2 is YYNGEE. The CDR3 DNA follows: TGTGCCAGCAGCGTACTAGCTCGCACGGCAGATACGCAGTATTTT. It encodes CASSVLARTADTQYF.

V gene TRBV12-3 or TRBV12-4 combines with J gene TRBJ2-7, with D unresolved. Trimming shortened V by 8 bases and J by 3 bases, and 14 bases separated the two germline ends. The CDR3 has 13 amino acids. CDR3: CASVQDLGYEQYF. For the CDR3, the DNA is TGTGCCAGCGTCCAAGATCTTGGCTACGAGCAGTACTTC.

V and J are TRBV7-2 and TRBJ1-2, with D perhaps TRBD1 (6 bases). V gave up 2 bases and J gave up 5 bases, with 12 bases separating them. The CDR3 has 14 residues. Per the germline V gene, CDR1 is SGHTA and CDR2 is FQGNSA. In DNA form, the CDR3 reads TGTGCCAGCAGCTTACAACAGGGTCCGTATGGCTACACCTTC. This encodes CASSLQQGPYGYTF. Full variable domain (rest looked up from reference TRBV7-2 and TRBJ1-2): GAGVSQSPSNKVTEKGKDVELRCDPISGHTALYWYRQSLGQGLEFLIYFQGNSAPDKSGLPSDRFSAERTGGSVSTLTIQRTQQEDSAVYLCASSLQQGPYGYTFGSGTRLTVV.

The CDR3 DNA follows: TGCGCCAGCACCAGGGGGCAGGGTAATGAAAAACTGTTTTTT. Amino acids: CASTRGQGNEKLFF. The chain is built from TRBV4-3 and TRBJ1-4, with 8 bases fitting TRBD1. This CDR3 has 14 residues. Looked up from germline, CDR1 is LGHNA and CDR2 is YSLEER. J lost 4 bases, V lost 7 bases, and 5 bases had no gene match.

The table lists this clonotype with a few counts. This rearrangement joins TRBV5-6 to TRBJ2-5, with D tentatively TRBD1 or TRBD2 (6 bases each). The last part of the DNA fits TRBJ2-1 better; the J call may be wrong. Germline V lookup: CDR1 SGHDT, CDR2 YYEEEE. The CDR3 loop spans 16 amino acids. The CDR3 DNA sequence: TGTGCCAGCATCCTCCTACTAGGGGGGAGTGCCAATGAGCAGTTCTTC. Residues: CASILLLGGSANEQFF.

This clonotype occurred a few times. The chain carries TRBV4-2 and TRBJ1-2; 12 nucleotides match TRBD1. The trim removed 2 bases at V and 8 bases at J, leaving 6 bases unmatched. Germline assignment: CDR1 LGHNA and CDR2 YNFKEQ. This CDR3 has 15 residues. The CDR3 region is CASSQPGQGARGYTF. CDR3 DNA: TGTGCCAGCAGCCAACCGGGACAGGGGGCGCGGGGCTACACCTTC.

The chain uses TRBV12-3 or TRBV12-4 and TRBJ2-5; the match to TRBD2 covers 8 bases. The CDR3 is made up of 15 amino acids. Trimming cost V 3 bases and J 2 bases; bases outside gene matches: 5. This CDR3 reads CASSFAGGHQETQYF. CDR3 bases: TGTGCCAGCAGTTTCGCGGGGGGCCATCAAGAGACCCAGTACTTC.

A few counts support this clonotype. This chain uses TRBV20-1 with TRBJ2-5; weak D call: TRBD2 (6 bases). V lost 3 bases, J lost 4 bases, and 9 bases lay in between. CDR3 length: 12 amino acids. Germline values: CDR1 DFQATT, CDR2 SNEGSKA (reference sequence). For the CDR3, the DNA is TGCAGTGCTAGTCCGGGAGTAGAGACCCAGTACTTC. This sequence encodes CSASPGVETQYF.

This clonotype has more than one count but fewer than ten. The chain combines TRBV20-1 with TRBJ1-5; D gene uncertain. Germline assignment: CDR1 DFQATT and CDR2 SNEGSKA (reference sequence). The V gene lost 3 bases and the J gene lost 3 bases, with 12 bases spanning the gap. The CDR3 consists of 14 residues. The CDR3 here is CSARKEEDNQPQHF. CDR3 sequence (DNA): TGCAGTGCTAGGAAAGAGGAGGACAATCAGCCCCAGCATTTT.